A selection of T cell receptor beta chains follows, all from one sample in a study of PD-1 blockade in classical Hodgkin lymphoma. Sequencing was performed with immunoSEQ multiplex PCR; in TCRdb, only in-frame clones are kept and a portion is missing. The table shows about 25,000 clones, with 80% occurring only once. The starting material was CD4+ T cells from blood, obtained before the fourth cycle of nivolumab. These receptors were taken from a human donor with classical Hodgkin lymphoma. The CDR3 runs from the conserved cysteine through the conserved F or W. A D gene is named only where the DNA matches it firmly. Rows give clone size only sometimes, using once, few, many, or a class for an expanded clone.

-	-	TRBV5-4	TRBJ2-7	TGTGCCAGCAGCTTGGGGGGAAACTACGAGCAGTACTTC	CASSLGGNYEQYF
TRBD1	once	TRBV11-2	TRBJ1-2	TGTGCCAGCAGCCAGACACAGGGGGCTGGCGGCTACACCTTC	CASSQTQGAGGYTF
TRBD1	once	TRBV28	TRBJ1-1	TGTGCCAGCATCCTAACAGGGGAAGGGGTGGTGAACACTGAAGCTTTCTTT	CASILTGEGVVNTEAFF
-	-	TRBV5-1	TRBJ2-7	TGCGCCAGCAGCTTGGAAGGACAGATCTACGAGCAGTACTTC	CASSLEGQIYEQYF
TRBD1	-	TRBV29-1	TRBJ2-1	TGCAGCGTTGCGGGACAGTCCTACAATGAGCAGTTCTTC	CSVAGQSYNEQFF
TRBD1	-	TRBV30	TRBJ1-4	TGTGCCTGGAGGCAACAGGGGGCCGAAAAACTGTTTTTT	CAWRQQGAEKLFF
-	-	TRBV10-3	TRBJ1-5	TGTGCCATCAGTGAGAGGACAGGCAATCAGCCCCAGCATTTT	CAISERTGNQPQHF
-	once	TRBV27	TRBJ2-7	TGTGCCAGCAGCCGGGACACGGTCTACGAGCAGTACTTC	CASSRDTVYEQYF
-	once	TRBV5-1	TRBJ2-6	TGCGCCAGCAGCCCCGGCCGGGACTCTGGGGCCAACGTCCTGACTTTC	CASSPGRDSGANVLTF
-	-	TRBV5-6	TRBJ1-2	TGTGCCAGCAGCTTCCCAAGCAACTTTGTAGACTATGGCTACACCTTC	CASSFPSNFVDYGYTF
-	-	TRBV28	TRBJ2-5	TGTGGCATACGCAGACCTTTTTTCCAAGAGACCCAGTACTTC	CGIRRPFFQETQYF
-	-	TRBV5-4	TRBJ2-7	TGTGCCAGCAGCGTGCAAGGGGCCTTTTCGGGCGAGCAGTACTTC	CASSVQGAFSGEQYF
-	-	TRBV6-6	TRBJ1-3	TGTGCCAGCAGTTACGGTGGGGCAGACTCTGGAAACACCATATATTTT	CASSYGGADSGNTIYF
-	-	TRBV11-3	TRBJ2-5	TGTGCCAGCAGCCTACATTTGGCGGCAGAGACCCAGTACTTC	CASSLHLAAETQYF
-	-	TRBV7-2	TRBJ1-1	TGTGCCAGCAGCTTAGCTGAGGGATGGGGAACTGAAGCTTTCTTT	CASSLAEGWGTEAFF
TRBD2	-	TRBV5-4	TRBJ2-3	TGTGCCAGCAGCTTGGCAGCGGGGGGAGTTACAGATACGCAGTATTTT	CASSLAAGGVTDTQYF
-	-	TRBV27	TRBJ2-3	TGTGCCAGCAGTTTATCGCCTTTGGGGGATACGCAGTATTTT	CASSLSPLGDTQYF
-	-	TRBV7-9	TRBJ2-2	TGTGCCAGCAGCTTAGGTCCGGTTAACACCGGGGAGCTGTTTTTT	CASSLGPVNTGELFF
-	-	TRBV18	TRBJ1-6	TGTGCCAGCTCACCGCAGAGTAATTCACCCCTCCACTTT	CASSPQSNSPLHF
-	-	TRBV2	TRBJ2-5	TGTGCCAGCAGCGAGATGGTTGGAGAGACCCAGTACTTC	CASSEMVGETQYF
-	-	TRBV7-9	TRBJ2-1	TGTGCCAGCAGCCGCGCCGGGACTCCATCCATTCGAGAGCAGTTCTTC	CASSRAGTPSIREQFF
TRBD2	-	TRBV6-4	TRBJ2-3	TGTGCCAGCAGTGGGGATAGCGGGTATACGCAGTATTTT	CASSGDSGYTQYF
TRBD1	-	TRBV5-8	TRBJ2-5	TGTGCCAGCAGAATTACAGGGGGCAAAGAGACCCAGTACTTC	CASRITGGKETQYF
-	-	TRBV7-9	TRBJ1-1	TGTGCCAGCAGCGGCGAGAACCACCCTGGGGCTGAAGCTTTCTTT	CASSGENHPGAEAFF
-	once	TRBV6-4	TRBJ1-5	TGTGCCAGCAGTCAGGACATTTGGTCCGAGCCCCAGCATTTT	CASSQDIWSEPQHF
-	-	TRBV7-9	TRBJ1-2	TGTGCCAGCAGCTTAGAAGGAGGTGGCTACACCTTC	CASSLEGGGYTF
-	-	TRBV28	TRBJ2-4	TGTGCCAGCAGTTTACCCAAAAACATTCAGTACTTC	CASSLPKNIQYF
TRBD1	once	TRBV29-1	TRBJ2-5	TGCAGCGTCGGGGGCGGGGGACAGGGATCGGAGACCCAGTACTTC	CSVGGGGQGSETQYF
TRBD1	once	TRBV28	TRBJ2-7	TGTGCCAGCACTCCGGGACAGGCGACCTACGAGCAGTACTTC	CASTPGQATYEQYF
TRBD1	-	TRBV12-5	TRBJ2-6	TGTGCTAGTGGTCAGGGGGAATCTGGGGCCAACGTCCTGACTTTC	CASGQGESGANVLTF
-	-	TRBV30	TRBJ1-2	TGTGCCTCAAATTATGGCCTAAACGATGGCTACACCTTC	CASNYGLNDGYTF
-	few	TRBV11-3	TRBJ1-1	TGTGCCAGCAGCTTGGACAGAGGGAAAGCTTTCTTT	CASSLDRGKAFF
TRBD1	-	TRBV7-3	TRBJ2-2	TGTGCCAGCAGCCATGGACAGGGGGAGGGGGAGCTGTTTTTT	CASSHGQGEGELFF
-	once	TRBV11-3	TRBJ2-1	TGTGCCAGCAGCTTAGAGGGAAACAATGAGCAGTTCTTC	CASSLEGNNEQFF
-	few	TRBV7-9	TRBJ1-6	TGTGCCAGCAGCCCGGGACCGGGACCCCTCCACTTT	CASSPGPGPLHF
TRBD1	-	TRBV11-3	TRBJ2-3	TGTGCCAGCAGCGTTTACCCGACCGGGACAGGGGACACAGATACGCAGTATTTT	CASSVYPTGTGDTDTQYF
-	-	TRBV7-9	TRBJ2-3	TGTGCCAGCAGCCCAGATAACCCGGGAACGCAGTATTTT	CASSPDNPGTQYF
-	once	TRBV6-6	TRBJ1-1	TGTGCCAGCAGTTCTTTAGAAGGCACTGAAGCTTTCTTT	CASSSLEGTEAFF
-	-	TRBV30	TRBJ1-1	TGTGCCTGGAATTGGGTATTGGGAAACACTGAAGCTTTCTTT	CAWNWVLGNTEAFF
-	-	TRBV6-1	TRBJ2-5	TGTGCCAGCGTCCGGGGCGCCATAGGAGAGACCCAGTACTTC	CASVRGAIGETQYF
-	-	TRBV7-2	TRBJ2-1	TGTGCCAGCAGCTTCCGGGGAGGTGACTACAATGAGCAGTTCTTC	CASSFRGGDYNEQFF
-	-	TRBV6-5	TRBJ1-1	TGTGCCAGCAGTTTTCAGGGCGATGGGGGAGCTTTCTTT	CASSFQGDGGAFF
-	once	TRBV30	TRBJ1-4	TGTGCCTGGGGGGTGTCGGCTAATGAAAAACTGTTTTTT	CAWGVSANEKLFF
-	-	TRBV11-3	TRBJ2-3	TGTGCCAGCAGCTTCAGCAGGAACACAGATACGCAGTATTTT	CASSFSRNTDTQYF
TRBD2	-	TRBV5-1	TRBJ2-5	TGCGCCAGCAGCTTGGCAGCGGGGGGAGTACGGGGAGAGACCCAGTACTTC	CASSLAAGGVRGETQYF
-	-	TRBV5-1	TRBJ2-7	TGCGCCAGCAGCCTGTTGGACGGACCTTCCTACGAGCAGTACTTC	CASSLLDGPSYEQYF